This T cell receptor beta chain was retrieved from a study of T cells in narcolepsy. The method was immunoSEQ multiplex PCR; TCRdb's version includes in-frame clones alone and lacks a portion of them. The data show fewer than 35,000 clones, approximately 85% seen once. Germline assignment: CDR1 MNHNS and CDR2 SASEGT. The germline V and J ends were trimmed by 7 bases and 9 bases, with 16 bases remaining between them. The CDR3 runs 13 residues. The genes are TRBV6-1 and TRBJ2-1; D is perhaps TRBD2 (7 bases). The receptor was derived from a human donor with narcolepsy. Sample: CD45RA- memory CD4+ T cells from PBMCs. The CDR3 bases are TGTGCCAGCACCTCTAGGGGGAGGGGTGAGCAGTTCTTC. It translates to CASTSRGRGEQFF.